This T cell receptor (beta chain) derives from a study of CD4 T cells in relation to SARS-CoV-2 and coronaviruses. Study-level information: A couple of subjects were Hispanic; patients were 8 males and a handful of females.

The CDR3 sequence is 14 residues long. Germline loops: CDR1 MNHEY, CDR2 SVGAGI. V was cut by 8 bases and J by 3 bases, with 13 bases left in between. As to this clone: Its matching antigen is unknown.

Overall study findings and caveats: Monoreactive clones expanded significantly more to SARS-CoV-2 than crossreactive clones did. No crossreactivity against non-spike viral proteins was tested here. Samples before the pandemic and after infection were not matched within any donor.

The method was immunoSEQ multiplex PCR; TCRdb's version includes in-frame clones alone and lacks a portion of them. The repertoire has about 60,000 clones, around 90% of them found once; the top ten carry around 0.43%. Material for sequencing was naive CD4+ T cells from PBMCs. This sample's subset: naive CD4+ T cells isolated by negative enrichment. This chain connects TRBV6-5 to TRBJ1-4; D ambiguous. This TCR derives from an adult with COVID-19. The CDR3 region is CASGRLRANEKLFF. CDR3 coding DNA: TGTGCCAGCGGACGGCTGAGGGCTAATGAAAAACTGTTTTTT.